The present T cell receptor (beta chain) was sequenced within a study of blood T cell repertoires in COVID-19. Study in general: Spain, Italy and the United States supplied samples that represented acute and convalescent COVID-19.

Generated by immunoSEQ multiplex PCR, the TCRdb table keeps only in-frame clones and is missing some. This sample has approximately 140,000 clones; about 87% occur once, and the top ten carry approximately 2.5%. Per germline, CDR1 SGHRS and CDR2 YFSETQ. Between the trimmed V and J ends, which lost 0 bases and 3 bases, there was a span of 13 bases. This CDR3 is built from 15 residues. This chain connects TRBV5-1 to TRBJ2-7; TRBD2 is a possible D gene (6 bases). This sequence originates from a human donor with COVID-19, enrolled during active disease. The donor label of this sample is uncertain. The sample taken for sequencing was peripheral blood. The CDR3 DNA is TGCGCCAGCAGCTTGGAATTGGGGGGAAACTACGAGCAGTACTTC. Protein: CASSLELGGNYEQYF.